This T cell receptor beta chain was captured in a study of cytomegalovirus exposure and HLA in healthy donors. Study conclusions and caveats: Earlier analysis looked at TCR beta V segments, and most were productive about 90% or about 30% of the time. Accurate predictions that matched the HLA-A and HLA-B alleles of most subjects were reportedly made from TCR beta sequences. TCR beta chain V- and J-gene trimming was linked, in a later analysis, to a missense variant in DCLRE1C. The authors later found TCR association rates varying by HLA locus, with DRB1 most and HLA-C fewest.

The CDR3 runs 12 residues. Trimming shortened V by 6 bases and J by 3 bases, and 6 bases separated the two germline ends. CDR1 and CDR2 (germline): MNHEY, SVGAGI. PCR primers comprised 60 Vbeta and 13 Jbeta primers. The table came from immunoSEQ multiplex PCR; TCRdb's copy has only in-frame clones and leaves some out. Among roughly 120,000 clones listed, 60% to 85% were seen once. This clone appeared once. Its antigen is not identified. The receptor was derived from a man aged 45-60 years in good health and CMV-seropositive. This chain uses TRBV6-5 with TRBJ1-3; D ambiguous. The sample comprised PBMCs. Here the CDR3 reads CASRSVGNTIYF. The CDR3 region has the DNA TGTGCCAGCAGAAGCGTTGGAAACACCATATATTTT.